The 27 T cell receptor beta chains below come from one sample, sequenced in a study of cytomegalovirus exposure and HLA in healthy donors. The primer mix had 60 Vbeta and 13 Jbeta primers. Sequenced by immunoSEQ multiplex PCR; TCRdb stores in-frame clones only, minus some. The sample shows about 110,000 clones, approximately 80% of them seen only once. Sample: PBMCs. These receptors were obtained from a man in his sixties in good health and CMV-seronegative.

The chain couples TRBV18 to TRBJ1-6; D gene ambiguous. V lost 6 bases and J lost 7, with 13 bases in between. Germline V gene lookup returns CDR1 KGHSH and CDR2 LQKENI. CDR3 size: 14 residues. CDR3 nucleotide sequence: TGTGCCAGCTCCCCGATGGAGCGGAATTCACCCCTCCACTTT. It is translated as CASSPMERNSPLHF.

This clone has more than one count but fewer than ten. Written as DNA, the CDR3 is TGTGCCAGCAGCGCTATAACTAGCGGGGGCTCCGGGGAGCTGTTTTTT. Its protein is CASSAITSGGSGELFF. The chain links TRBV7-3 to TRBJ2-2; 11 bases agree with TRBD2. CDR1 is SGHTA, CDR2 FQGTGA, per germline. Germline trimming cut 5 bases from V and 6 bases from J; bases unmatched to any gene: 8. CDR3 size: 16 residues.

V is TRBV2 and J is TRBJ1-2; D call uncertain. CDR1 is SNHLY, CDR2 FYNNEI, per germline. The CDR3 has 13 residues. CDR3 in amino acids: CAGVGDLVSGYTF. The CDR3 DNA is TGTGCTGGGGTCGGGGATTTGGTATCGGGCTACACCTTC.

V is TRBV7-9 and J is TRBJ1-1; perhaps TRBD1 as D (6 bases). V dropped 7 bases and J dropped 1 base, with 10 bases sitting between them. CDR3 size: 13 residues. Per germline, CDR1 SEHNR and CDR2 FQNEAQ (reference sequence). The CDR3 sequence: CASMGAWNTEAFF. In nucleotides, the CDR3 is TGTGCCAGCATGGGGGCCTGGAACACTGAAGCTTTCTTT.

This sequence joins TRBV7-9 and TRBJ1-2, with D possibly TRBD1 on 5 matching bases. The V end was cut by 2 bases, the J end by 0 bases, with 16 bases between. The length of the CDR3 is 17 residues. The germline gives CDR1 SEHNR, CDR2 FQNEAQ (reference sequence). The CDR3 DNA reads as TGTGCCAGCAGCTTACATCAGGGAATCGGATCTAACTATGGCTACACCTTC. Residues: CASSLHQGIGSNYGYTF.

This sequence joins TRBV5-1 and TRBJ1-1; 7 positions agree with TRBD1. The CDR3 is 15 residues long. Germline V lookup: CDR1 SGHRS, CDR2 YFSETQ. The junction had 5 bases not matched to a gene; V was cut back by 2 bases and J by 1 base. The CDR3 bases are TGCGCCAGCAGCTTCCAGGGGGAGGCGAACACTGAAGCTTTCTTT. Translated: CASSFQGEANTEAFF.

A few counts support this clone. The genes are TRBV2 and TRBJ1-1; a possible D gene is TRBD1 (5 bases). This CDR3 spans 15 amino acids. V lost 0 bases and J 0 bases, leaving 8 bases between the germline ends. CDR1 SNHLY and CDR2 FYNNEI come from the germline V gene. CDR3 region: CASSEARGMNTEAFF. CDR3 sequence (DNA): TGTGCCAGCAGTGAAGCGCGGGGGATGAACACTGAAGCTTTCTTT.

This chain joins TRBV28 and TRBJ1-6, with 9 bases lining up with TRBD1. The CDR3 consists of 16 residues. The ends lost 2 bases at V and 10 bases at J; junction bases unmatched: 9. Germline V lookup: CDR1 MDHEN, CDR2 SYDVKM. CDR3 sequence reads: CASSLVPGQGKSPLHF. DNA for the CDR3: TGTGCCAGCAGTTTAGTCCCGGGACAGGGAAAGTCACCCCTCCACTTT.

CDR3 sequence: CASNRGGQGTSPLHF. The CDR3 nucleotides are TGTGCCAGCAACCGAGGGGGACAGGGGACTTCACCCCTCCACTTT. This sequence joins TRBV2 and TRBJ1-6; 10 bases are a match to TRBD1. Germline assignment: CDR1 SNHLY and CDR2 FYNNEI. The CDR3 runs to 15 residues. The ends lost 7 bases at V and 9 bases at J; junction bases unmatched: 9. Supplemented by reference TRBV2 and TRBJ1-6, the full variable domain reads EPEVTQTPSHQVTQMGQEVILRCVPISNHLYFYWYRQILGQKVEFLVSFYNNEISEKSEIFDDQFSVERPDGSNFTLKIRSTKLEDSAMYFCASNRGGQGTSPLHFGNGTRLTVT.

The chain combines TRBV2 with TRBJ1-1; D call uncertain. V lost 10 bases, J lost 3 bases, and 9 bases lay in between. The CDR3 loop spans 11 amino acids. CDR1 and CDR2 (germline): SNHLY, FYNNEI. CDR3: CATRRDTEAFF. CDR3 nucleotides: TGTGCCACCAGGAGGGACACTGAAGCTTTCTTT.

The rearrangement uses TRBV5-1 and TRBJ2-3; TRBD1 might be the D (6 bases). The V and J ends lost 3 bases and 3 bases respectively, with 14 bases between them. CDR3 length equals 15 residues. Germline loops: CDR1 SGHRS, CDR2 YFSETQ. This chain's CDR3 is CASSSTGRVTDTQYF. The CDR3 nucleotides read TGCGCCAGCAGCTCGACAGGAAGGGTTACAGATACGCAGTATTTT.

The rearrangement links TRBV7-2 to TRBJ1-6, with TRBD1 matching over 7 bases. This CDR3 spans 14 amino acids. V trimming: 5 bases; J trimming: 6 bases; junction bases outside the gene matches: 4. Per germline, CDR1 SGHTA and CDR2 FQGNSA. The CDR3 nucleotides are TGTGCCAGCAGCACGGGGACAGTTAATTCACCCCTCCACTTT. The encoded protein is CASSTGTVNSPLHF.

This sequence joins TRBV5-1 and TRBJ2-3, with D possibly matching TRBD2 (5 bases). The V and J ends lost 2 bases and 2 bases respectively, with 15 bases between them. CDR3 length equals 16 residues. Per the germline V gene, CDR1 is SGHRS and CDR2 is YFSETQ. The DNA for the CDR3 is TGCGCCAGCAGCTTCAGTCCCCGAGGGCTCACAGATACGCAGTATTTT. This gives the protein CASSFSPRGLTDTQYF.

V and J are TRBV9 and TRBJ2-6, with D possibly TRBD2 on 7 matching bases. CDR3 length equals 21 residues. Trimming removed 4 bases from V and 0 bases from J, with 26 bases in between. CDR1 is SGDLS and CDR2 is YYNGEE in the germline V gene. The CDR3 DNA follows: TGTGCCAGCAGCCTCCCTAAACTGGGCGGGGGCTTCTTCTCTGGGGCCAACGTCCTGACTTTC. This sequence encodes CASSLPKLGGGFFSGANVLTF.

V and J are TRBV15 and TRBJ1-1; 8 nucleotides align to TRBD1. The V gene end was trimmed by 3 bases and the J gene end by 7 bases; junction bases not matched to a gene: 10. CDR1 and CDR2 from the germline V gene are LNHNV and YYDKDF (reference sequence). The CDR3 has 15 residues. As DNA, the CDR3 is TGTGCCACCAGCAGCCGGACAGGGTCTCAGGGTGAAGCTTTCTTT. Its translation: CATSSRTGSQGEAFF.

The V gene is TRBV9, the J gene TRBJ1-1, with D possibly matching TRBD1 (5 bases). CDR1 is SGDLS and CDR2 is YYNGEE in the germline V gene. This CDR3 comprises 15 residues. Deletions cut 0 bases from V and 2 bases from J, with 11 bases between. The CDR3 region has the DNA TGTGCCAGCAGCGTAGGGGGGGGTTCAAACACTGAAGCTTTCTTT. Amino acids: CASSVGGGSNTEAFF.

The CDR3 nucleotides read TGCGCCAGCAGCCAAGAAGGGGGGGGCGGATATAATGAAAAACTGTTTTTT. The encoded protein is CASSQEGGGGYNEKLFF. The V call is TRBV4-1, the J call TRBJ1-4, with a possible D match to TRBD1 (6 bases). The CDR3 is made up of 17 amino acids. Looked up from germline, CDR1 is MGHRA and CDR2 is YSYEKL. V was pared by 0 bases and J by 4 bases, with 15 bases between.

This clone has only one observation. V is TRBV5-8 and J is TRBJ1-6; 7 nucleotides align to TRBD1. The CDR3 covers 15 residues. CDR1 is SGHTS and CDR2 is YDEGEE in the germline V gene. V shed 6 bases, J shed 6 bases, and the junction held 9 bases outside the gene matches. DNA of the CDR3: TGTGCCAGCATCCCACAGGGGTACCTTAATTCACCCCTCCACTTT. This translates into CASIPQGYLNSPLHF.

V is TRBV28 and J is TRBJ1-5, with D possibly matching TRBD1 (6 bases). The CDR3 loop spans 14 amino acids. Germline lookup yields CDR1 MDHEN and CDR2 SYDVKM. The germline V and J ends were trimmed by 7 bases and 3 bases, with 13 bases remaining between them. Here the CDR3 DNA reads TGTGCCAGCATTCGGGGGGCGCACAATCAGCCCCAGCATTTT. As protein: CASIRGAHNQPQHF.

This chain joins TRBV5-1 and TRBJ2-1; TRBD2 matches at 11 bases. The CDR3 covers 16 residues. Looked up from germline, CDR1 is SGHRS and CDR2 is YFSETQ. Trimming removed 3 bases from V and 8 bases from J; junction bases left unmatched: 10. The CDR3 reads CASSWRLAGQKDEQFF. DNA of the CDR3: TGCGCCAGCAGCTGGCGACTAGCGGGGCAGAAGGATGAGCAGTTCTTC.

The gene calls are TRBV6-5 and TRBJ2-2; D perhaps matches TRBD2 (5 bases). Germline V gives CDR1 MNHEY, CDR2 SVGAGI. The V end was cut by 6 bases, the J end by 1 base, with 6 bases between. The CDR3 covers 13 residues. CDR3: CASRLGNTGELFF. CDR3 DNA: TGTGCCAGCAGACTAGGGAACACCGGGGAGCTGTTTTTT.

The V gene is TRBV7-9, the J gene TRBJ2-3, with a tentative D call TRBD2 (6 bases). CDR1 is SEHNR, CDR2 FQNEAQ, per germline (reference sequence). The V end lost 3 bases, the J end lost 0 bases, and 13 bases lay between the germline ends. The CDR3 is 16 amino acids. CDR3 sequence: CASSLLGGSSTDTQYF. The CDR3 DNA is TGTGCCAGCAGCTTGCTCGGGGGTAGTAGCACAGATACGCAGTATTTT. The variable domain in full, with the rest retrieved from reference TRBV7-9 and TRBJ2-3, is DTGVSQNPRHKITKRGQNVTFRCDPISEHNRLYWYRQTLGQGPEFLTYFQNEAQLEKSRLLSDRFSAERPKGSFSTLEIQRTEQGDSAMYLCASSLLGGSSTDTQYFGPGTRLTVL.

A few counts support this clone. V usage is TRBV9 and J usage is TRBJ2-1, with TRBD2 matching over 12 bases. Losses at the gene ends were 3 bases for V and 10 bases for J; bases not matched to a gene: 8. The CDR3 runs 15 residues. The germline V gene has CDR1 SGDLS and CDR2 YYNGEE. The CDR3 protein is CASSGLAGEGDEQFF. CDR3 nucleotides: TGTGCCAGCAGCGGACTAGCGGGGGAAGGAGACGAGCAGTTCTTC.

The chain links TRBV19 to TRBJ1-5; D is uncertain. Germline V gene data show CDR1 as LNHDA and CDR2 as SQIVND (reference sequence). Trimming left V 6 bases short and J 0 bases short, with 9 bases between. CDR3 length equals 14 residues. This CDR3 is CASRREPSNQPQHF. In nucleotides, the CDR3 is TGTGCCAGTAGGAGGGAGCCTAGCAATCAGCCCCAGCATTTT.

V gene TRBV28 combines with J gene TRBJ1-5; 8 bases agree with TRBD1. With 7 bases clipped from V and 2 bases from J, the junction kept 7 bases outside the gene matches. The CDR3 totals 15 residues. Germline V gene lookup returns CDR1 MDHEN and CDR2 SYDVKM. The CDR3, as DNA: TGTGCCAGCACCAGGACAGGGTTTGGCAATCAGCCCCAGCATTTT. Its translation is CASTRTGFGNQPQHF.

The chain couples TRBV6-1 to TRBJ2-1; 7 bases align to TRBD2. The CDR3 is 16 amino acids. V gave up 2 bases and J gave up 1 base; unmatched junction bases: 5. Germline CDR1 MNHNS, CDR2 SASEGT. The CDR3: CASSESLAVSYNEQFF. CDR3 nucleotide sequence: TGTGCCAGCAGTGAATCGCTAGCGGTTTCCTACAATGAGCAGTTCTTC.

Here the CDR3 DNA reads TGCGCCAGCAGAGGTGTCGGGGGGCCCTACAATGAGCAGTTCTTC. Its protein is CASRGVGGPYNEQFF. The genes are TRBV5-1 and TRBJ2-1; D possibly corresponds to TRBD2 (7 bases). In germline, CDR1 is SGHRS, CDR2 YFSETQ. Trimming cost V 5 bases and J 2 bases, with 14 bases left between them. This CDR3 comprises 15 residues.